Following are 9 T cell receptor beta chains from one sample sequenced in a study of patients and donors after allogeneic stem cell transplantation. TCRdb redid the calling of the RT-PCR reads with MiXCR, one entry per CDR3 protein. The sample holds approximately 430,000 distinct CDR3 sequences, around 16% seen once. The sequenced material came from blood, either unsorted or a sorted T cell fraction (not recorded which). The receptors come from a human donor who was either an allogeneic HSCT recipient or a stem cell or donor lymphocyte infusion donor (not recorded which). It is not recorded whose cells these are; they may come from a transplant donor.

This clonotype turned up a few times. The chain uses TRBV2 and TRBJ2-3; 7 nucleotides line up with TRBD2. V lost 7 bases and J lost 0; bases outside the gene matches: 4. The V gene's germline CDR1 is SNHLY and CDR2 FYNNEI. This CDR3 region has 14 residues. CDR3 amino acids: CASNWRGSTDTQYF. Here the CDR3 DNA reads TGTGCCAGCAACTGGCGGGGGAGCACAGATACGCAGTATTTT. Supplemented by reference TRBV2 and TRBJ2-3, the full variable domain reads EPEVTQTPSHQVTQMGQEVILRCVPISNHLYFYWYRQILGQKVEFLVSFYNNEISEKSEIFDDQFSVERPDGSNFTLKIRSTKLEDSAMYFCASNWRGSTDTQYFGPGTRLTVL.

The chain is built from TRBV12-3 or TRBV12-4 and TRBJ1-5; TRBD1 is a possible D gene (5 bases). V gave up 6 bases and J gave up 6 bases, with 18 bases separating them. This CDR3 is 15 amino acids long. The CDR3 sequence: CASRAAGGWSQPQHF. The CDR3, as DNA: TGTGCCAGCAGGGCTGCTGGGGGATGGAGTCAGCCCCAGCATTTT.

This rearrangement joins TRBV5-1 to TRBJ2-1; no reliable D call. Germline V gives CDR1 SGHRS, CDR2 YFSETQ. The V end was cut by 4 bases, the J end by 5 bases, with 16 bases between. The CDR3 consists of 15 residues. CDR3: CASSSTPGVNNEQFF. The CDR3 region has the DNA TGCGCCAGCAGCAGCACCCCCGGAGTCAACAATGAGCAGTTCTTC.

Notes on this clonotype: Here the CDR3 omits its conserved ending phenylalanine or tryptophan, so a read error is the likely source. This chain links TRBV16 with TRBJ2-5; the D gene is possibly TRBD2 (6 bases). Deletions cut 5 bases from V and 7 bases from J, with 14 bases between. Germline CDR1 is KGHSY and CDR2 is FQNENV. The CDR3 extends over 13 amino acids. CDR3 sequence reads: CASSGGIVGTQYS. CDR3 in DNA: TGTGCCAGCAGCGGAGGGATCGTCGGGACCCAGTACTCC.

This clonotype was seen a few times. This chain connects TRBV2 to TRBJ2-1, with no clear D. Germline lookup yields CDR1 SNHLY and CDR2 FYNNEI. There are 14 residues in the CDR3. The ends were cut back, 8 bases at V and 0 bases at J, with 11 bases in the middle. CDR3 bases: TGTGCCAGCCGCCGGATATTCTCCTACAATGAGCAGTTCTTC. Translated, it gives CASRRIFSYNEQFF. Full variable domain (remainder filled in from reference TRBV2 and TRBJ2-1): EPEVTQTPSHQVTQMGQEVILRCVPISNHLYFYWYRQILGQKVEFLVSFYNNEISEKSEIFDDQFSVERPDGSNFTLKIRSTKLEDSAMYFCASRRIFSYNEQFFGPGTRLTVL.

J is TRBJ1-2 and V is TRBV2; D gene uncertain. Looked up from germline, CDR1 is SNHLY and CDR2 is FYNNEI. CDR3 length equals 13 residues. V was clipped by 3 bases and J by 8 bases, with 13 bases between them. CDR3 region: CASSDSRAKGYTF. The CDR3 DNA reads TGTGCCAGCAGTGACAGCCGCGCCAAAGGCTACACCTTC. Using reference TRBV2 and TRBJ1-2 for the parts outside the CDR3, the full variable domain is EPEVTQTPSHQVTQMGQEVILRCVPISNHLYFYWYRQILGQKVEFLVSFYNNEISEKSEIFDDQFSVERPDGSNFTLKIRSTKLEDSAMYFCASSDSRAKGYTFGSGTRLTVV.

This clonotype was detected a few times. The J gene is TRBJ2-1, the V gene TRBV7-8; 11 nucleotides agree with TRBD2. This CDR3 contains 16 residues. V trimming: 5 bases; J trimming: 8 bases; junction bases outside the gene matches: 11. CDR1 is SGHVS, CDR2 FQNEAQ, per germline. CDR3 protein: CASSTGPGLAADEQFF. In nucleotides, the CDR3 is TGTGCCAGCAGCACGGGTCCGGGACTAGCGGCGGATGAGCAGTTCTTC.

As to this clonotype: This may be a read error: a much more frequent sequence differs by one nucleotide. The CDR3 ends on some other residue instead of the conserved phenylalanine or tryptophan, so this is likely a read error. The DNA of the CDR3 is TGTGCCAGCAGCCAAGGGACTAGCGGAAACAATGAGCAGTTCCTC. It codes for CASSQGTSGNNEQFL. The chain uses TRBV3-1 and TRBJ2-1; 10 bases fit TRBD2. The J segment lost 5 bases and the V segment lost 1 base, leaving 2 bases of the junction unmatched. Germline-derived CDR1 and CDR2 are LGHDT and YNNKEL (reference sequence). The CDR3 sequence is 15 residues long.

There are many counts of this clonotype. The chain links TRBV20-1 to TRBJ2-3; 10 bases match TRBD1. Germline CDR1 and CDR2: DFQATT and SNEGSKA (reference sequence). This CDR3 has 15 amino acids. V was pared by 5 bases and J by 1 base, with 6 bases of the junction left unmatched. For the CDR3, the DNA is TGCAGTGCTGGGTGGGACAGGGGAGGCACAGATACGCAGTATTTT. This codes for CSAGWDRGGTDTQYF.